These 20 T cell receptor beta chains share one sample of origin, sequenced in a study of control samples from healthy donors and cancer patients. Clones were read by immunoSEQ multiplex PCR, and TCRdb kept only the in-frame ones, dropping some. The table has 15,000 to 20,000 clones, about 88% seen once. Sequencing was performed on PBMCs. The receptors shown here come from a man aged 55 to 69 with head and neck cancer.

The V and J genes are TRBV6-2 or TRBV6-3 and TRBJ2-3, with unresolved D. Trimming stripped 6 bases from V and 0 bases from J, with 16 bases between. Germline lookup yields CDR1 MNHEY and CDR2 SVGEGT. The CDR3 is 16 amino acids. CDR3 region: CASSLQGYRSTDTQYF. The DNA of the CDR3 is TGTGCCAGCAGCCTCCAAGGGTACCGTAGCACAGATACGCAGTATTTT.

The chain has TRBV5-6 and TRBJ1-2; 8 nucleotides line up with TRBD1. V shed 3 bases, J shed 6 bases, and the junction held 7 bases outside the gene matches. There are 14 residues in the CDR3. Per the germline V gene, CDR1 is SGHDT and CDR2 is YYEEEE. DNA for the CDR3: TGTGCCAGCAGCTCGAAGGACAGGGAAAATGGCTACACCTTC. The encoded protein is CASSSKDRENGYTF. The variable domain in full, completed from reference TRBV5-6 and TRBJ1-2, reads DAGVTQSPTHLIKTRGQQVTLRCSPKSGHDTVSWYQQALGQGPQFIFQYYEEEERQRGNFPDRFSGHQFPNYSSELNVNALLLGDSALYLCASSSKDRENGYTFGSGTRLTVV.

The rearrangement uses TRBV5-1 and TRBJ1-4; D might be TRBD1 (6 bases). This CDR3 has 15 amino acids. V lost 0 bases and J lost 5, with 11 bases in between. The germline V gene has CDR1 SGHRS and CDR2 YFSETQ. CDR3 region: CASSLGGGANEKLFF. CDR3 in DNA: TGCGCCAGCAGCTTGGGCGGGGGCGCAAATGAAAAACTGTTTTTT.

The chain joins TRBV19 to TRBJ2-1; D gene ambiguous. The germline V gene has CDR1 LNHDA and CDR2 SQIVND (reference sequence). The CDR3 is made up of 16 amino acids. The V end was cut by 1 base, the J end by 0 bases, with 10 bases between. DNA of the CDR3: TGTGCCAGTAGTATAGTAAGGTGGAGCTCCTACAATGAGCAGTTCTTC. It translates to CASSIVRWSSYNEQFF.

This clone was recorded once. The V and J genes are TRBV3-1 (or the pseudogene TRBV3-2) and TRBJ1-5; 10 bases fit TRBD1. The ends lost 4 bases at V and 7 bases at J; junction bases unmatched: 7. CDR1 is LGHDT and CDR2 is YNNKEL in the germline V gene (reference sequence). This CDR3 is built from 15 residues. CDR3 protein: CASSPDKTGGQPQHF. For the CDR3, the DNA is TGTGCCAGCAGCCCCGATAAGACAGGGGGCCAGCCCCAGCATTTT.

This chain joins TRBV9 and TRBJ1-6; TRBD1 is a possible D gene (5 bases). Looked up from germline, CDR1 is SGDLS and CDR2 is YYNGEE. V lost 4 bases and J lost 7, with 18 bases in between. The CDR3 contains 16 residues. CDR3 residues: CASSLSQGTYNSPLHF. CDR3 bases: TGTGCCAGCAGCTTGAGTCAGGGAACGTACAATTCACCCCTCCACTTT. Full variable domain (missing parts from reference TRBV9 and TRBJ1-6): DSGVTQTPKHLITATGQRVTLRCSPRSGDLSVYWYQQSLDQGLQFLIQYYNGEERAKGNILERFSAQQFPDLHSELNLSSLELGDSALYFCASSLSQGTYNSPLHFGNGTRLTVT.

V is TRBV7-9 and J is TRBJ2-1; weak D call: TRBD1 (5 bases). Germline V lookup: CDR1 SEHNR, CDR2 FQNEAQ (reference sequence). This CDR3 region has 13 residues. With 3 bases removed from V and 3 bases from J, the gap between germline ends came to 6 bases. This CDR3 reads CASSFDSYNEQFF. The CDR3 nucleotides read TGTGCCAGCAGCTTTGACAGCTACAATGAGCAGTTCTTC. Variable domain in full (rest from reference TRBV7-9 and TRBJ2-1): DTGVSQNPRHKITKRGQNVTFRCDPISEHNRLYWYRQTLGQGPEFLTYFQNEAQLEKSRLLSDRFSAERPKGSFSTLEIQRTEQGDSAMYLCASSFDSYNEQFFGPGTRLTVL.

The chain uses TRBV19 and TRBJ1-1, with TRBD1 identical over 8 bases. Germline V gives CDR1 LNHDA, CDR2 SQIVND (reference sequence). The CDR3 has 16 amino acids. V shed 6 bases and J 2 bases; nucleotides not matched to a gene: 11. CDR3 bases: TGTGCCAGTAGAGCCGACAGGGGAGGTAGTAACACTGAAGCTTTCTTT. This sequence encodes CASRADRGGSNTEAFF.

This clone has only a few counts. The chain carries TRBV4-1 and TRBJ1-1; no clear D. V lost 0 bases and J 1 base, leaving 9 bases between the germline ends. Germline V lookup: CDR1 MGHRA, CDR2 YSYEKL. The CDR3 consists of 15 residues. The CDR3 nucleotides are TGCGCCAGCAGCCAAGAGGAGGGTAGGAACACTGAAGCTTTCTTT. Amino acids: CASSQEEGRNTEAFF.

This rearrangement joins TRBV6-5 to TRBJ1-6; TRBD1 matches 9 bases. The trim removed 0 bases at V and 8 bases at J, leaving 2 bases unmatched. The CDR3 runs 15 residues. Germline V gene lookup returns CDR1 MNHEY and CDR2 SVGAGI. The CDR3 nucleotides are TGTGCCAGCAGTTACTCCGGGACAGGGTATTCACCCCTCCACTTT. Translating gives CASSYSGTGYSPLHF.

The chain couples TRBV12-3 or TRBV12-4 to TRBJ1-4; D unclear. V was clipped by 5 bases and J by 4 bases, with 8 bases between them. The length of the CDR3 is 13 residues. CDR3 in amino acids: CASSRVINEKLFF. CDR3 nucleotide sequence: TGTGCCAGCAGTAGGGTCATTAATGAAAAACTGTTTTTT.

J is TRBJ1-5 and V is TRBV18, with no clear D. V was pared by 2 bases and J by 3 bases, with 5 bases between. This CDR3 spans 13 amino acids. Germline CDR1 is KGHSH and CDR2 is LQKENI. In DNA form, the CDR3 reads TGTGCCAGCTCACCAGGATTCAATCAGCCCCAGCATTTT. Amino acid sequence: CASSPGFNQPQHF.

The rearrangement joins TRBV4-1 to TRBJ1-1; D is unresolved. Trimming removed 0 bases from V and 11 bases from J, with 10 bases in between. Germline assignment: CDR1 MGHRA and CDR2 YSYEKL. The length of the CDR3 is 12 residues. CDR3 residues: CASSQDLPPAFF. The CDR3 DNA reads TGCGCCAGCAGCCAAGATCTTCCGCCCGCTTTCTTT.

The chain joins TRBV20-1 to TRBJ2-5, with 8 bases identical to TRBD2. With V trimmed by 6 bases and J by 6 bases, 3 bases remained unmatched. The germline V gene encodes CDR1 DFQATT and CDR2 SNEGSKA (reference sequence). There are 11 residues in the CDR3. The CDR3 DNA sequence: TGCAGTGCCGGGGGGGAACAGACCCAGTACTTC. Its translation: CSAGGEQTQYF.

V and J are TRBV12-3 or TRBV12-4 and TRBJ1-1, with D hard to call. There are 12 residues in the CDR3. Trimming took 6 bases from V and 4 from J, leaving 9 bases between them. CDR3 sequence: CASRRSGTEAFF. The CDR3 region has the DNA TGTGCCAGCAGAAGATCGGGCACTGAAGCTTTCTTT.

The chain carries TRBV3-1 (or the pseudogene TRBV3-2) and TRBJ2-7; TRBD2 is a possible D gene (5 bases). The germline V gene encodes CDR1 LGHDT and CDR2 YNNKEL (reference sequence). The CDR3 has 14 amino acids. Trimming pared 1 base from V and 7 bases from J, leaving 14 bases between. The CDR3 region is CASSQGAHSGEQYF. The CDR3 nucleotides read TGTGCCAGCAGCCAAGGCGCCCACTCGGGGGAGCAGTACTTC.

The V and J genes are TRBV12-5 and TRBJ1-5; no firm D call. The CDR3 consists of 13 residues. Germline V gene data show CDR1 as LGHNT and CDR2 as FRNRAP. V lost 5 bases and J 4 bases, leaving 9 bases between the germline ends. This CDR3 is CASGLDPNQPQHF. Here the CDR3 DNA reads TGTGCTAGTGGTCTAGATCCAAATCAGCCCCAGCATTTT. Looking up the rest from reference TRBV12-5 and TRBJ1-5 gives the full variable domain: DARVTQTPRHKVTEMGQEVTMRCQPILGHNTVFWYRQTMMQGLELLAYFRNRAPLDDSGMPKDRFSAEMPDATLATLKIQPSEPRDSAVYFCASGLDPNQPQHFGDGTRLSIL.

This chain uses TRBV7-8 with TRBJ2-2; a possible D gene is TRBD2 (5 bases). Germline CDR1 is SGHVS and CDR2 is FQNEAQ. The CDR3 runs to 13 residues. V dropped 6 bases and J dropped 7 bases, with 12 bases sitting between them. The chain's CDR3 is CASSFREGGELFF. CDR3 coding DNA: TGTGCCAGCAGTTTCCGGGAAGGCGGGGAGCTGTTTTTT.

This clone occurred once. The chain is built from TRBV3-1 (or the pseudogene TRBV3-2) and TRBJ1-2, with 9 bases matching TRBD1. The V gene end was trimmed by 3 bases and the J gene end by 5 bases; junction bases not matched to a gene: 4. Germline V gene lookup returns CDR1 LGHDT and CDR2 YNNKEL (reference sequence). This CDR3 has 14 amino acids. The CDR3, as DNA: TGTGCCAGCAGCCAGGCCGGGACAGGGTATGGCTACACCTTC. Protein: CASSQAGTGYGYTF.

DNA for the CDR3: TGTGCCAGCAGCGTAGGGACAGGGGGAGAGTCACCCCTCCACTTT. Its translation is CASSVGTGGESPLHF. V is TRBV9 and J is TRBJ1-6, with 10 bases fitting TRBD1. There are 15 residues in the CDR3. CDR1 is SGDLS, CDR2 YYNGEE, per germline. V was clipped by 0 bases and J by 10 bases; unmatched bases: 4.